Shown below are 27 T cell receptor beta chains from a single sample sequenced in a study of T-cell reconstitution after alpha-beta-depleted transplantation in children. Preparation of the TCRbeta library involved a method that used unique molecular identifiers. MiXCR, run by TCRdb on the PCR reads, gives a single entry per CDR3 protein. The top ten hold 20% to 30% of the sample, which has about 280,000 distinct CDR3 sequences, roughly 12% seen once. Material: peripheral blood, obtained 180 days after TCRalphabeta/CD19-depleted stem cell transplant. The receptors here all came from a male patient aged 2 to 9 who had a stem cell transplant for chronic granulomatous disease, so the T cells may come from the graft donor.

This clonotype was detected many times. V is TRBV9 and J is TRBJ2-1, with D perhaps matching TRBD2 (6 bases). Between the trimmed V and J ends, which lost 2 bases and 4 bases, there was a span of 10 bases. The CDR3 length is 14 residues. The germline V gene has CDR1 SGDLS and CDR2 YYNGEE. CDR3 protein: CASSVSGLYNEQFF. CDR3 coding DNA: TGTGCCAGCAGCGTCAGCGGGCTTTACAATGAGCAGTTCTTC. The whole variable domain, filled in from reference TRBV9 and TRBJ2-1, reads DSGVTQTPKHLITATGQRVTLRCSPRSGDLSVYWYQQSLDQGLQFLIQYYNGEERAKGNILERFSAQQFPDLHSELNLSSLELGDSALYFCASSVSGLYNEQFFGPGTRLTVL.

This clonotype has at least ten counts. CDR3 in DNA: TGTGCCAGCAGTTACTCAGGTCCTGGGGAAGAGCAGTACTTC. Protein product: CASSYSGPGEEQYF. The V call is TRBV6-5, the J call TRBJ2-7; D is uncertain. The ends were cut back, 0 bases at V and 7 bases at J, with 13 bases in the middle. The V gene's germline CDR1 is MNHEY and CDR2 SVGAGI. This CDR3 spans 14 amino acids.

In this sample, this clonotype turned up many times. V gene TRBV24-1 combines with J gene TRBJ2-7; 8 bases map to TRBD1. The CDR3 length is 17 residues. V dropped 8 bases and J dropped 7; count of bases not matched to a gene: 21. Germline CDR1 and CDR2: KGHDR and SFDVKD. The CDR3 nucleotides read TGTGCCACCATCGCGTATTTTGGGACAGGATCCCTCTCTGAGCAGTACTTC. As protein: CATIAYFGTGSLSEQYF.

This clonotype was observed many times. The chain recombines TRBV28 with TRBJ1-2; 8 nucleotides match TRBD1. Germline CDR1 is MDHEN and CDR2 is SYDVKM. J was trimmed by 4 bases and V by 3 bases; bases with no gene match: 1. This CDR3 is 13 amino acids long. The CDR3 spells CASSLTGAYGYTF. The CDR3 DNA sequence: TGTGCCAGCAGTTTGACAGGGGCCTATGGCTACACCTTC.

This clonotype was counted many times. The chain couples TRBV7-9 to TRBJ1-3; D perhaps matches TRBD1 (5 bases). There are 15 residues in the CDR3. Germline values: CDR1 SEHNR, CDR2 FQNEAQ (reference sequence). With 5 bases removed from V and 1 base from J, the gap between germline ends came to 12 bases. The CDR3 coding sequence is TGTGCCAGCAGCATAGACAGTGTTTCTGGAAACACCATATATTTT. It yields the protein CASSIDSVSGNTIYF.

The sample holds many counts of this clonotype. The CDR3 sequence: CASRKLQGGYGYTF. CDR3 sequence (DNA): TGTGCCAGCAGGAAACTACAGGGTGGCTATGGCTACACCTTC. V gene TRBV27 combines with J gene TRBJ1-2, with D perhaps TRBD1 (6 bases). V lost 6 bases to trimming and J lost 4 bases, with 15 bases between them. CDR1 is MNHEY, CDR2 SMNVEV, per germline (reference sequence). The CDR3 is made up of 14 amino acids.

This clonotype was counted ten times or more. The chain has TRBV12-3 or TRBV12-4 and TRBJ1-5, with 11 bases fitting TRBD1. This CDR3 is built from 16 residues. V lost 6 bases to trimming and J lost 4 bases; unmatched junction nucleotides: 8. The CDR3 nucleotides are TGTGCCAGCAGCTCGGGACAGGGGGTATCAAATCAGCCCCAGCATTTT. It specifies CASSSGQGVSNQPQHF.

This clonotype came up many times. The J gene is TRBJ2-7, the V gene TRBV12-3 or TRBV12-4; 11 bases align to TRBD2. Trimming took 6 bases from V and 2 from J; bases not matched to a gene: 6. This CDR3 comprises 15 residues. The CDR3 protein is CASSSLAGGAYEQYF. CDR3 DNA sequence: TGTGCCAGCAGCTCCCTAGCGGGAGGCGCCTACGAGCAGTACTTC.

This clonotype was observed at least ten times. The genes are TRBV10-3 and TRBJ2-7; D not resolved. From germline, CDR1 is ENHRY and CDR2 SYGVKD. Trimming removed 0 bases at V and 4 bases at J, with 4 bases between. This CDR3 has 12 amino acids. The CDR3 region is CAISESKYEQYF. Here the CDR3 DNA reads TGTGCCATCAGTGAGTCGAAGTACGAGCAGTACTTC.

The sample holds many counts of this clonotype. This chain connects TRBV12-3 or TRBV12-4 to TRBJ2-4, with D perhaps TRBD2 (6 bases). This CDR3 is 15 amino acids long. Trimming stripped 7 bases from V and 5 bases from J, with 18 bases between. The CDR3 region is CASTVGSGLENIQYF. In DNA, the CDR3 is TGTGCCAGCACCGTAGGATCGGGACTCGAAAACATTCAGTACTTC.

The CDR3 loop reads CSARFITDTQYF. In DNA, the CDR3 is TGCAGTGCTAGGTTTATCACAGATACGCAGTATTTT. V gene TRBV20-1 combines with J gene TRBJ2-3; D unclear. The CDR3 is 12 amino acids. V lost 3 bases and J 2 bases, leaving 6 bases between the germline ends. From germline, CDR1 is DFQATT and CDR2 SNEGSKA (reference sequence).

The chain is built from TRBV27 and TRBJ2-2, with D possibly called TRBD1 or TRBD2 (5 bases each). CDR3 size: 16 residues. Trimming left V 8 bases short and J 4 bases short, with 20 bases between. CDR1 and CDR2 (germline): MNHEY, SMNVEV (reference sequence). CDR3 protein: CASYPYAGTVTGELFF. CDR3 DNA: TGTGCCAGCTATCCTTACGCCGGGACGGTCACCGGGGAGCTGTTTTTT.

A remark on this clonotype: This clone may be a read error of a much larger clone one base away. The V gene is TRBV20-1, the J gene TRBJ1-5, with TRBD1 matching over 8 bases. Germline lookup yields CDR1 DFQATT and CDR2 SNEGSKA (reference sequence). There are 17 residues in the CDR3. The CDR3 nucleotides are TGCTGTGCTAGAGAGGACAGGGTCCCCTATAGCAATCAGCCCCAGCATTTT. Translated, it gives CCAREDRVPYSNQPQHF.

This clonotype has at least ten counts. This chain uses TRBV5-1 with TRBJ2-1; 12 nucleotides line up with TRBD2. V shed 2 bases and J 6 bases; nucleotides not matched to a gene: 3. The CDR3 loop spans 15 amino acids. CDR1 SGHRS and CDR2 YFSETQ come from the germline V gene. CDR3 sequence: CASSFTSGRFNEQFF. In DNA form, the CDR3 reads TGCGCCAGCAGCTTCACTAGCGGGAGGTTCAATGAGCAGTTCTTC. The variable domain in full, completed from reference TRBV5-1 and TRBJ2-1, reads KAGVTQTPRYLIKTRGQQVTLSCSPISGHRSVSWYQQTPGQGLQFLFEYFSETQRNKGNFPGRFSGRQFSNSRSEMNVSTLELGDSALYLCASSFTSGRFNEQFFGPGTRLTVL.

This clonotype was recorded many times. The V call is TRBV7-2, the J call TRBJ2-3; D unclear. There are 15 residues in the CDR3. Trimming removed 1 base at V and 0 bases at J, with 8 bases between. Germline values: CDR1 SGHTA, CDR2 FQGNSA. CDR3 in amino acids: CASSLDFYSTDTQYF. CDR3 DNA: TGTGCCAGCAGCTTAGACTTTTATAGCACAGATACGCAGTATTTT.

This clonotype was counted ten times or more. The J gene is TRBJ2-6, the V gene TRBV11-2; tentatively, D is TRBD1 (6 bases). This CDR3 comprises 19 residues. Germline V gene lookup returns CDR1 SGHAT and CDR2 FQNNGV. V dropped 3 bases and J dropped 0 bases, with 18 bases sitting between them. CDR3 residues: CASSFRRDNLHSGANVLTF. The CDR3 coding sequence is TGTGCCAGCAGCTTCCGACGGGACAACCTACACTCTGGGGCCAACGTCCTGACTTTC.

This clonotype was counted at least ten times. The gene calls are TRBV20-1 and TRBJ1-4; no firm D call. The CDR3 loop spans 12 amino acids. V was pared by 7 bases and J by 0 bases, with 6 bases between. The germline gives CDR1 DFQATT, CDR2 SNEGSKA (reference sequence). The CDR3 loop reads CSGVATNEKLFF. The CDR3 DNA is TGCAGTGGTGTTGCAACTAATGAAAAACTGTTTTTT.

This clonotype has a count of ten or more. V and J are TRBV12-3 or TRBV12-4 and TRBJ1-2; weak D call: TRBD1 (6 bases). The CDR3 extends over 13 amino acids. Trimming shortened V by 5 bases and J by 8 bases, and 15 bases separated the two germline ends. The CDR3 spells CASSPGGGLGYTF. The CDR3 DNA reads TGTGCCAGCAGTCCTGGAGGGGGGTTGGGCTACACCTTC.

A remark on this clonotype: Sequence at one end of the junction differs from germline and may be a read error. The V call is TRBV4-3, the J call TRBJ2-2; D possibly corresponds to TRBD1 (6 bases). This CDR3 region has 16 residues. Germline CDR1 is LGHNA and CDR2 is YSLEER. DNA for the CDR3: TGCGCCAGCAGCCAAGGAATAGCTCGGGACACCTGGGAGCTGTTTTTT. Its translation is CASSQGIARDTWELFF.

The sample holds many counts of this clonotype. J is TRBJ1-5 and V is TRBV20-1; 10 bases align to TRBD1. Germline CDR1 DFQATT, CDR2 SNEGSKA (reference sequence). Trimming removed 0 bases from V and 3 bases from J; junction bases left unmatched: 5. The CDR3 is made up of 16 amino acids. The CDR3 DNA reads TGCAGTGCTAGAGATCGGGGACAGGGGCTCAATCAGCCCCAGCATTTT. Amino acids: CSARDRGQGLNQPQHF.

This clonotype was recorded many times. V and J are TRBV5-1 and TRBJ1-3; no definite D call. Trimming shortened V by 0 bases and J by 0 bases, and 4 bases separated the two germline ends. This CDR3 region has 14 residues. Germline V gives CDR1 SGHRS, CDR2 YFSETQ. CDR3 sequence (DNA): TGCGCCAGCAGCTTGGTGTCCTCTGGAAACACCATATATTTT. Amino acids: CASSLVSSGNTIYF.

There are many counts of this clonotype. The gene calls are TRBV5-1 and TRBJ2-1; 8 bases map to TRBD2. This CDR3 has 14 residues. CDR1 SGHRS and CDR2 YFSETQ come from the germline V gene. V lost 7 bases to trimming and J lost 0 bases; unmatched junction nucleotides: 3. CDR3 coding DNA: TGCGCCAGCCGCGGGACTAGCTCCTACAATGAGCAGTTCTTC. Encoded protein: CASRGTSSYNEQFF.

This clonotype was counted ten times or more. The rearrangement links TRBV18 to TRBJ1-1, with a tentative D call TRBD1 (6 bases). The length of the CDR3 is 14 residues. Deletions cut 3 bases from V and 6 bases from J, with 14 bases between. Germline CDR1 reads KGHSH; CDR2 reads LQKENI. The CDR3 sequence is CASSPLGQGAEAFF. The CDR3 DNA sequence: TGTGCCAGCTCACCCTTGGGACAAGGGGCTGAAGCTTTCTTT.

The V gene is TRBV3-1, the J gene TRBJ2-3, with unresolved D. The CDR3 is 16 residues long. V shed 2 bases and J shed 2 bases, with 14 bases lying between them. Germline CDR1 and CDR2: LGHDT and YNNKEL (reference sequence). CDR3 in amino acids: CASSQRLEMDTDTQYF. The CDR3 DNA sequence: TGTGCCAGCAGCCAAAGGCTGGAGATGGACACAGATACGCAGTATTTT.

At least ten counts were recorded for this clonotype. The V and J genes are TRBV18 and TRBJ2-4; no clear D gene. The CDR3 is 13 residues long. The V and J ends lost 6 bases and 0 bases respectively, with 6 bases between them. Germline loops: CDR1 KGHSH, CDR2 LQKENI. CDR3 protein: CASSGEAKNIQYF. The DNA of the CDR3 is TGTGCCAGCTCTGGGGAAGCCAAAAACATTCAGTACTTC.

This clonotype was counted a few times. J is TRBJ2-3 and V is TRBV6-2 or TRBV6-3; 7 bases are shared with TRBD2. This CDR3 contains 16 residues. The V segment lost 2 bases and the J segment 3 bases; nucleotides outside the gene matches: 8. Germline values: CDR1 MNHEY, CDR2 SVGEGT. CDR3 protein: CASSYGTIEGTDTQYF. The CDR3 DNA reads TGTGCCAGCAGTTACGGGACTATCGAAGGGACAGATACGCAGTATTTT.

This clonotype was seen a few times. CDR3 bases: TGCGCCAGCAGCTTGGAAATCCACAATGAGCAGTTCTTC. The encoded protein is CASSLEIHNEQFF. This chain joins TRBV5-1 and TRBJ2-1; D unclear. The ends were cut back, 0 bases at V and 5 bases at J, with 6 bases in the middle. This CDR3 spans 13 amino acids. In germline, CDR1 is SGHRS, CDR2 YFSETQ.